This T cell receptor (beta chain) originates from a study of T cell changes during pregnancy in multiple sclerosis. Clones were read by immunoSEQ multiplex PCR, and TCRdb kept only the in-frame ones, dropping some. The table has fewer than 60,000 clones, about 90% seen once. This material consisted of peripheral blood, taken after pregnancy. This sequence was found in a female donor in good health, enrolled as a control in a pregnancy study.

In DNA form, the CDR3 reads TGTGCCAGCAGCGTAACCCCGGGAAATGAGCAGTTCTTC. Protein sequence: CASSVTPGNEQFF. This sequence joins TRBV5-6 and TRBJ2-1, with a tentative D call TRBD2 (5 bases). The CDR3 is 13 amino acids. The V end lost 4 bases, the J end lost 7 bases, and 12 bases lay between the germline ends. CDR1 and CDR2 (germline): SGHDT, YYEEEE.